This TCR beta chain was recovered during a study of blood T cell repertoires in COVID-19. Produced via immunoSEQ multiplex PCR; TCRdb's table is partial and in-frame only. The repertoire holds fewer than 85,000 clones, with around four fifths as singletons. CDR1 and CDR2 (germline): MGHRA, YSYEKL. V lost 4 bases, J lost 4 bases, and 3 bases stayed unmatched. The CDR3 consists of 14 residues. The clonotype was recovered from a man between 60 and 75 years old with acute or convalescent COVID-19. Sample: peripheral blood. The J gene is TRBJ1-4, the V gene TRBV4-1; 7 nucleotides line up with TRBD1. The CDR3 DNA reads TGCGCCAGCAGCCCCCGACAGGGTAATGAAAAACTGTTTTTT. Encoded protein: CASSPRQGNEKLFF.